A single sample is the source of the 13 T cell receptor beta chains below, sequenced in a study of T-cell memory formation after mild COVID-19 (dated by TCRdb to about 2021). The receptor library was made with 5' RACE. Sequenced using an Illumina NovaSeq 6000. The raw public reads went through TCRdb reprocessing: fastp at Q25, MiXCR clone calling, in-frame beta chains kept. CDR3 protein duplicates are merged, each entry listing the most common genes and DNA. The sample table lists 300,000 or so distinct CDR3 sequences, approximately 16% of them with a count of one. The ten largest clonotypes hold 20% to 25% of the sample. Sequenced sample: PBMCs or a T cell subset sorted from them (not recorded which). The receptors here all came from a young man who had mild COVID-19 (a few samples of this study predate the infection). The sample titles of this study are shuffled in the database, so cell type and time point are left out; the donor was told from shared clones.

The chain links TRBV7-8 to TRBJ1-6; 7 bases are shared with TRBD1. V was clipped by 3 bases and J by 7 bases; unmatched bases: 6. This CDR3 has 15 amino acids. Germline CDR1 reads SGHVS; CDR2 reads FQNEAQ. As DNA, the CDR3 is TGTGCCAGCAGCTTTACGGGACAGTGGAATTCACCCCTCCACTTT. This sequence encodes CASSFTGQWNSPLHF.

This clonotype was observed a few times. The chain recombines TRBV4-3 with TRBJ2-7; D gene uncertain. The CDR3 covers 14 residues. Looked up from germline, CDR1 is LGHNA and CDR2 is YSLEER. Trimming left V 0 bases short and J 0 bases short, with 6 bases between. CDR3 sequence (DNA): TGCGCCAGCAGCCAAGAGCGGTCCTCCTACGAGCAGTACTTC. Its protein product is CASSQERSSYEQYF.

This clonotype has a handful of counts. The V and J genes are TRBV28 and TRBJ2-5; D is possibly TRBD1 (5 bases). The CDR3 is made up of 13 amino acids. Trimming stripped 5 bases from V and 7 bases from J, with 14 bases between. Germline CDR1 and CDR2: MDHEN and SYDVKM. This CDR3 reads CASSRGPMGTQYF. CDR3 DNA sequence: TGTGCCAGCAGTAGGGGTCCGATGGGGACCCAGTACTTC.

This clonotype occurred a few times. V gene TRBV7-9 combines with J gene TRBJ2-2, with 9 positions matching TRBD1. Germline V CDR1 and CDR2: SEHNR, FQNEAQ (reference sequence). With V trimmed by 4 bases and J by 4 bases, 7 bases remained unmatched. CDR3 size: 16 residues. This CDR3 is CASSSQGARGTGELFF. CDR3 coding DNA: TGTGCCAGCAGCTCACAGGGGGCGCGTGGCACCGGGGAGCTGTTTTTT.

This clonotype was seen at least ten times. V gene TRBV7-2 combines with J gene TRBJ2-1, with 8 bases lining up with TRBD2. The length of the CDR3 is 15 residues. The germline CDR1 and CDR2 sequences are SGHTA and FQGNSA. The trim removed 5 bases at V and 3 bases at J, leaving 6 bases unmatched. CDR3 DNA sequence: TGTGCCAGCAGCCGATTGGCGGGGGGCTACAATGAGCAGTTCTTC. The encoded protein is CASSRLAGGYNEQFF.

A few counts support this clonotype. The chain uses TRBV5-1 and TRBJ1-6; the D gene is possibly TRBD1 (5 bases). Germline V gene lookup returns CDR1 SGHRS and CDR2 YFSETQ. This CDR3 contains 15 residues. Trimming removed 4 bases from V and 5 bases from J, with 13 bases in between. Here the CDR3 DNA reads TGCGCCAGCAGCAAAAACGGGGCCAATAATTCACCCCTCCACTTT. Its translation: CASSKNGANNSPLHF.

CDR3 region: CAWPRGGPYNEQFF. The CDR3 DNA sequence: TGTGCCTGGCCGCGGGGGGGACCTTACAATGAGCAGTTCTTC. The V call is TRBV5-4, the J call TRBJ2-1, with TRBD2 matching 9 bases. Germline CDR1 SGHNT, CDR2 YYREEE (reference sequence). After removal of 10 bases from V and 4 bases from J, the junction contained 9 bases not matched to a gene. CDR3 size: 14 residues.

This clonotype was recorded a few times. The chain has TRBV11-2 and TRBJ1-4; perhaps TRBD1 as D (5 bases). Germline V gene lookup returns CDR1 SGHAT and CDR2 FQNNGV. The CDR3 is 14 amino acids. Trimming left V 5 bases short and J 7 bases short, with 14 bases between. CDR3 in amino acids: CASSHRGWVEKLFF. CDR3 in DNA: TGTGCCAGCAGCCACCGGGGGTGGGTTGAAAAACTGTTTTTT.

This clonotype was seen many times. The chain carries TRBV6-5 and TRBJ2-5; no firm D call. Between the trimmed V and J ends, which lost 6 bases and 1 base, there was a span of 9 bases. Looked up from germline, CDR1 is MNHEY and CDR2 is SVGAGI. The CDR3 is 13 residues long. The CDR3 DNA follows: TGTGCCAGCAGCCGTGGTCGCCAAGAGACCCAGTACTTC. This translates into CASSRGRQETQYF.

This clonotype was seen repeatedly, ten times or more. The chain employs TRBV3-1 and TRBJ2-7; weak D call: TRBD1 (5 bases). V was cut by 3 bases and J by 3 bases, with 12 bases left in between. CDR3 length: 14 amino acids. Germline V gene data show CDR1 as LGHDT and CDR2 as YNNKEL (reference sequence). CDR3 in DNA: TGTGCCAGCAGCCAGATGACAGTAAACTACGAGCAGTACTTC. Translating it yields CASSQMTVNYEQYF.

The chain recombines TRBV9 with TRBJ1-1, with D perhaps matching TRBD1 (6 bases). Germline loops: CDR1 SGDLS, CDR2 YYNGEE. There are 14 residues in the CDR3. The germline V and J ends were trimmed by 6 bases and 7 bases, with 19 bases remaining between them. In DNA, the CDR3 is TGTGCCAGCACGCCAGGCGGGGGACAAGGTGAAGCTTTCTTT. As protein: CASTPGGGQGEAFF. The full variable domain, completed using reference TRBV9 and TRBJ1-1, is DSGVTQTPKHLITATGQRVTLRCSPRSGDLSVYWYQQSLDQGLQFLIQYYNGEERAKGNILERFSAQQFPDLHSELNLSSLELGDSALYFCASTPGGGQGEAFFGQGTRLTVV.

This clonotype showed up just a few times. This sequence joins TRBV7-9 and TRBJ1-2; D gene unclear. Germline V CDR1 and CDR2: SEHNR, FQNEAQ (reference sequence). V lost 3 bases and J 5 bases, leaving 10 bases between the germline ends. The CDR3 contains 13 residues. The CDR3 here is CASSFAARYGYTF. DNA for the CDR3: TGTGCCAGCAGCTTCGCAGCTCGGTATGGCTACACCTTC.

This clonotype was found a few times. This rearrangement joins TRBV4-2 to TRBJ1-1, with a tentative D call TRBD1 (6 bases). This CDR3 contains 16 residues. V was pared by 1 base and J by 3 bases, with 15 bases between. CDR1 and CDR2 from the germline V gene are LGHNA and YNFKEQ. The CDR3 loop is CASSQVTTGTDTEAFF. The CDR3 DNA is TGTGCCAGCAGCCAAGTAACCACAGGGACGGACACTGAAGCTTTCTTT.